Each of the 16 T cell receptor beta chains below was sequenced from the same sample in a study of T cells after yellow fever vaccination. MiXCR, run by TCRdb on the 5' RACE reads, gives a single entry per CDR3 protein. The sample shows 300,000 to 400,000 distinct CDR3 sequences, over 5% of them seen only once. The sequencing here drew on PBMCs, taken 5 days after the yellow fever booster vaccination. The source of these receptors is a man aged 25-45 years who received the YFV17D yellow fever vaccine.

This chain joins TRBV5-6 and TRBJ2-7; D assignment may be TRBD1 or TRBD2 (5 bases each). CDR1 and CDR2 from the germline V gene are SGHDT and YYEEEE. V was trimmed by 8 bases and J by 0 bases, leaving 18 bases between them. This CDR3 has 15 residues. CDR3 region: CARGPGLLCSYEQYF. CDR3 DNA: TGTGCCAGGGGCCCGGGGCTCCTATGCTCCTACGAGCAGTACTTC.

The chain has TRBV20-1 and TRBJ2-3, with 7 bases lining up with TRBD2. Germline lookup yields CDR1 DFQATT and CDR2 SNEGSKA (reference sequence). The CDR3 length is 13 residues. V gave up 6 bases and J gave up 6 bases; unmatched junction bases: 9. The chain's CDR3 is CSAFRTRRDTQYF. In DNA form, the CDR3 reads TGCAGTGCATTTCGGACTAGGCGGGATACGCAGTATTTT.

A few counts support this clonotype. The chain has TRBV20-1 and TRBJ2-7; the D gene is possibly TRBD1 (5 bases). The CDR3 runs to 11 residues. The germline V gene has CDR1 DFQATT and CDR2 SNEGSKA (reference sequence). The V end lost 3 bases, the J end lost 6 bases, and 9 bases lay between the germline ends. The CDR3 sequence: CSASWGLEQYF. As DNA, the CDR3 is TGCAGTGCTAGTTGGGGCCTCGAGCAGTACTTC.

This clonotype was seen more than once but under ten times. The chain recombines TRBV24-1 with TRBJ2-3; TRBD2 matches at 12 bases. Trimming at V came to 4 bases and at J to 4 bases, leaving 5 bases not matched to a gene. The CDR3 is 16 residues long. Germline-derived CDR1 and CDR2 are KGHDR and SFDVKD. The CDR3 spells CATSDPSGRAADTQYF. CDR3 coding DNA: TGTGCCACCAGTGACCCTAGCGGGAGGGCCGCAGATACGCAGTATTTT.

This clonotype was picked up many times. CDR3 coding DNA: TGTGCCAGCAGCCCCCGGAGCGGGGGGACAGATACGCAGTATTTT. Translation gives CASSPRSGGTDTQYF. The genes are TRBV5-4 and TRBJ2-3; TRBD2 matches at 9 bases. The CDR3 covers 15 residues. CDR1 SGHNT and CDR2 YYREEE come from the germline V gene (reference sequence). V lost 4 bases and J lost 3; bases outside the gene matches: 6.

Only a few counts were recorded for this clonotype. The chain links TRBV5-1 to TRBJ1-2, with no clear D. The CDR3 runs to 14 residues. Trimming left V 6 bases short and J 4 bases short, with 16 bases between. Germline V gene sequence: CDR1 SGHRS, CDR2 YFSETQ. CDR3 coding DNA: TGCGCCAGCATGGCGGGCAGGACCTCCTATGGCTACACCTTC. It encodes CASMAGRTSYGYTF.

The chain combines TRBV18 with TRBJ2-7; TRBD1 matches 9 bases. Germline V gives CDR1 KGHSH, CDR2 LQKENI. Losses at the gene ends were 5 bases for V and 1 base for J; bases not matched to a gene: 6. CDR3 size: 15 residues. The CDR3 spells CASSSIQGASYEQYF. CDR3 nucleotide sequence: TGTGCCAGCTCATCGATACAGGGGGCGTCCTACGAGCAGTACTTC.

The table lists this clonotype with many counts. In nucleotides, the CDR3 is TGCAGTGCTCCGGGTCGTTACGAGCAGTACTTC. Translated, it gives CSAPGRYEQYF. The genes are TRBV20-1 and TRBJ2-7; D call uncertain. The CDR3 is 11 residues long. The germline V gene has CDR1 DFQATT and CDR2 SNEGSKA (reference sequence). V shed 5 bases and J shed 4 bases, with 9 bases lying between them.

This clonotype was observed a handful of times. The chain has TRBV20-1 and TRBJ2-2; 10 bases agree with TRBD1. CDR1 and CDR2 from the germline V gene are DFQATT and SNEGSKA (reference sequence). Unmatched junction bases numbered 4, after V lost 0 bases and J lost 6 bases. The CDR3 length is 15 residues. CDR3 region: CSARDRQGAAGELFF. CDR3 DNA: TGCAGTGCTAGAGATCGACAGGGGGCGGCCGGGGAGCTGTTTTTT.

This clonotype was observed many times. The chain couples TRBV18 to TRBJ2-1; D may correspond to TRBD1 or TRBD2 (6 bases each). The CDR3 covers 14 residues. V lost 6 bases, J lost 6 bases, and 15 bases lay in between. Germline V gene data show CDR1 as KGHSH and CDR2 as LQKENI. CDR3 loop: CASSPGAGANEQFF. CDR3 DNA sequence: TGTGCCAGCTCCCCGGGGGCCGGGGCCAATGAGCAGTTCTTC.

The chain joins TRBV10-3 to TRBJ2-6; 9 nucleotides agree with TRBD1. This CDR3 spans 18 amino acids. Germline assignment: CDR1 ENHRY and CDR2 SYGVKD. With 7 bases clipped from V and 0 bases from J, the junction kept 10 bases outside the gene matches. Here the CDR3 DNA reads TGTGCCATCAAACAAACCGGGACAGGGAACTCTGGGGCCAACGTCCTGACTTTC. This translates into CAIKQTGTGNSGANVLTF.

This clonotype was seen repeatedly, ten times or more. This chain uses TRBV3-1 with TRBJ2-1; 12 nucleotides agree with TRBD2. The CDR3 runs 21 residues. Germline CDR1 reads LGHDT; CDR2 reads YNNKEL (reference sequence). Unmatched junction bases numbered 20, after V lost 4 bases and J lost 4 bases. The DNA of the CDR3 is TGTGCCAGCAGCCGTTGGGATCGACTAGCGGGAGTTGGTAGGGCATACAATGAGCAGTTCTTC. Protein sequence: CASSRWDRLAGVGRAYNEQFF.

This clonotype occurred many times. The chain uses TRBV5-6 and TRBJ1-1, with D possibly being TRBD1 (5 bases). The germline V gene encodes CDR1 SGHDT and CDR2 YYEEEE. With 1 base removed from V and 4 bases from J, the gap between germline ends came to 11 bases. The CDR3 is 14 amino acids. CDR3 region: CASSLRGGITEAFF. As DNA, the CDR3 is TGTGCCAGCAGCTTGAGGGGTGGGATCACTGAAGCTTTCTTT.

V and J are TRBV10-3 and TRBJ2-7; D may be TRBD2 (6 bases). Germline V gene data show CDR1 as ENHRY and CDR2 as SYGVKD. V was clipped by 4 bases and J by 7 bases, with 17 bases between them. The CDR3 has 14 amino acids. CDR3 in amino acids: CAISGGQAEGEQYF. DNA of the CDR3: TGTGCCATCAGTGGGGGTCAGGCGGAGGGGGAGCAGTACTTC.

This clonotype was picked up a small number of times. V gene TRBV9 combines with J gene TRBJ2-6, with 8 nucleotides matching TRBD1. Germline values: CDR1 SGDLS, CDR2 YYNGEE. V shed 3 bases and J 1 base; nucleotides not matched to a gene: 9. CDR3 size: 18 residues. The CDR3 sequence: CASSATGGFTSGANVLTF. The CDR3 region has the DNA TGTGCCAGCAGCGCTACAGGGGGTTTCACTTCTGGGGCCAACGTCCTGACTTTC.

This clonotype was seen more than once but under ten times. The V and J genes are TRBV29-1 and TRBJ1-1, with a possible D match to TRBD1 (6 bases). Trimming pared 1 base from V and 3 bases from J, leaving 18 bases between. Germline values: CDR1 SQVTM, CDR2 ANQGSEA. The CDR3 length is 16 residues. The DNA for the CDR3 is TGCAGCGTTGAAGCGATATCAGGGGAATCGGACACTGAAGCTTTCTTT. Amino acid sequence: CSVEAISGESDTEAFF.